The 21 T cell receptor beta chains given below trace back to one sample, sequenced in a study of T cell repertoires in cytomegalovirus infection. Using its own MiXCR run on the reads, TCRdb lists one record per CDR3 protein. The table has 650,000 to 900,000 distinct CDR3 sequences, just under 30% seen once. Their antigens are not known. The sample here was cultured CD8+ T cells from PBMCs, taken from culture after CMV antigen stimulation. The receptor set was obtained from a human donor in good health (CMV status not recorded). Some clones in this sample may be carry-over from other donors' samples.

V gene TRBV7-9 combines with J gene TRBJ1-1; no firm D call. V lost 6 bases, J lost 0 bases, and 14 bases lay in between. There are 15 residues in the CDR3. Germline CDR1 SEHNR, CDR2 FQNEAQ (reference sequence). CDR3 in amino acids: CASRASKGVNTEAFF. The CDR3, as DNA: TGTGCCAGCAGGGCCAGCAAGGGCGTGAACACTGAAGCTTTCTTT.

This clonotype was picked up a small number of times. V and J are TRBV18 and TRBJ1-1; TRBD1 is a possible D gene (6 bases). Trimming stripped 3 bases from V and 0 bases from J, with 11 bases between. The germline V gene has CDR1 KGHSH and CDR2 LQKENI. This CDR3 is 15 amino acids long. The DNA of the CDR3 is TGTGCCAGCTCACCGGGACACGGTTTGAACACTGAAGCTTTCTTT. This codes for CASSPGHGLNTEAFF.

The chain employs TRBV6-2 or TRBV6-3 and TRBJ2-7, with no clear D. Trimming pared 8 bases from V and 1 base from J, leaving 15 bases between. CDR3 length: 14 amino acids. The V gene's germline CDR1 is MNHEY and CDR2 SVGEGT. CDR3: CASGPDPTSYEQYF. DNA of the CDR3: TGTGCCAGCGGTCCGGACCCGACATCCTACGAGCAGTACTTC.

This clonotype was observed at least ten times. This chain connects TRBV7-2 to TRBJ1-5, with D hard to call. The CDR3 spans 15 residues. Germline V gene lookup returns CDR1 SGHTA and CDR2 FQGNSA. Trimming cost V 4 bases and J 1 base, with 11 bases left between them. CDR3: CASSYSHGSNQPQHF. The CDR3 DNA sequence: TGTGCCAGCAGCTACAGCCACGGGAGCAATCAGCCCCAGCATTTT.

This clonotype was observed at least ten times. The chain joins TRBV4-3 to TRBJ2-3; 7 nucleotides match TRBD1. CDR3 length: 18 amino acids. Germline trimming cut 3 bases from V and 2 bases from J; bases unmatched to any gene: 14. Germline values: CDR1 LGHNA, CDR2 YSLEER. The CDR3 DNA follows: TGCGCCAGCAGCCACCTTTTTAAGGGGGCAGTTTCCACAGATACGCAGTATTTT. It yields the protein CASSHLFKGAVSTDTQYF.

This clonotype has more than one count but fewer than ten. The V and J genes are TRBV12-3 or TRBV12-4 and TRBJ1-5; a weak D match, TRBD1 (5 bases). This CDR3 is 15 amino acids long. The V and J ends lost 7 bases and 9 bases respectively, with 22 bases between them. The CDR3 protein is CASKGGTVVWGPQHF. DNA for the CDR3: TGTGCCAGCAAGGGCGGGACGGTGGTGTGGGGGCCCCAGCATTTT.

This clonotype was detected a few times. Written as DNA, the CDR3 is TGTGCCAGCAGGCTGGACAGCCCGGCGGGGGGGCAGTTCTTC. It is translated as CASRLDSPAGGQFF. The chain has TRBV28 and TRBJ2-1; 8 bases agree with TRBD2. The CDR3 has 14 residues. Germline V lookup: CDR1 MDHEN, CDR2 SYDVKM. Trimming removed 6 bases from V and 12 bases from J; junction bases left unmatched: 13.

This rearrangement joins TRBV5-5 to TRBJ1-2, with D possibly being TRBD1 (5 bases). The CDR3 extends over 15 amino acids. Germline-derived CDR1 and CDR2 are SGHKS and YYEKEE (reference sequence). The V end lost 1 base, the J end lost 1 base, and 11 bases lay between the germline ends. The DNA for the CDR3 is TGTGCCAGCAGCTTGAGCCAGGGATATAACTATGGCTACACCTTC. Protein product: CASSLSQGYNYGYTF.

The chain joins TRBV19 to TRBJ1-6; 8 bases fit TRBD1. Germline V CDR1 and CDR2: LNHDA, SQIVND (reference sequence). The J segment lost 7 bases and the V segment lost 3 bases, leaving 5 bases of the junction unmatched. CDR3 length: 15 amino acids. CDR3 in DNA: TGTGCCAGTAGTATCGGAGACAGGGGAAATTCACCCCTCCACTTT. Its translation: CASSIGDRGNSPLHF.

The rearrangement joins TRBV4-3 to TRBJ1-2; D gene uncertain. The length of the CDR3 is 15 residues. V was clipped by 1 base and J by 4 bases, with 13 bases between them. In germline, CDR1 is LGHNA, CDR2 YSLEER. In nucleotides, the CDR3 is TGCGCCAGCAGCCAAGGTCGGGCAGGACCCTATGGCTACACCTTC. Residues: CASSQGRAGPYGYTF.

The genes are TRBV6-2 or TRBV6-3 and TRBJ2-1; D is ambiguous. The germline V gene encodes CDR1 MNHEY and CDR2 SVGEGT. The CDR3 spans 17 residues. The V and J ends lost 5 bases and 3 bases respectively, with 20 bases between them. The CDR3 loop is CASSPVLQFSYYNEQFF. The CDR3 DNA reads as TGTGCCAGCAGTCCCGTCCTCCAGTTTTCTTACTACAATGAGCAGTTCTTC.

The gene calls are TRBV7-8 and TRBJ2-1, with D possibly matching TRBD1 (5 bases). This CDR3 comprises 14 residues. Trimming shortened V by 1 base and J by 5 bases, and 9 bases separated the two germline ends. The germline V gene encodes CDR1 SGHVS and CDR2 FQNEAQ. CDR3 nucleotide sequence: TGTGCCAGCAGCTTAGTTCCGACAGACAATGAGCAGTTCTTC. Translating gives CASSLVPTDNEQFF.

J is TRBJ2-5 and V is TRBV5-1, with D perhaps matching TRBD2 (6 bases). The V end lost 0 bases, the J end lost 5 bases, and 17 bases lay between the germline ends. Germline V CDR1 and CDR2: SGHRS, YFSETQ. The CDR3 spans 16 residues. CDR3 in DNA: TGCGCCAGCAGCTTGGAGCGGGCTTCGAGGCTGGAGACCCAGTACTTC. This encodes CASSLERASRLETQYF.

The chain is built from TRBV20-1 and TRBJ1-2, with a tentative D call TRBD1 (5 bases). Germline V gene data show CDR1 as DFQATT and CDR2 as SNEGSKA (reference sequence). The CDR3 loop spans 13 amino acids. Trimming removed 6 bases at V and 0 bases at J, with 11 bases between. The CDR3 here is CSARAGANYGYTF. In DNA form, the CDR3 reads TGCAGTGCCCGAGCGGGGGCTAACTATGGCTACACCTTC.

The rearrangement links TRBV27 to TRBJ2-3, with D unclear. CDR3 length: 17 amino acids. V was shortened by 5 bases and J by 1 base, with 19 bases between the two germline ends. Per germline, CDR1 MNHEY and CDR2 SMNVEV (reference sequence). Written as DNA, the CDR3 is TGTGCCAGCAGTCCCTTAGGCTCACTTCCCGGCACAGATACGCAGTATTTT. Translated: CASSPLGSLPGTDTQYF.

This clonotype has just a few counts. The CDR3 loop is CASISSLGTHNEQFF. The CDR3 nucleotides read TGTGCCAGCATCTCTAGTCTGGGCACACACAATGAGCAGTTCTTC. The chain uses TRBV7-9 and TRBJ2-1; D is uncertain. V lost 7 bases, J lost 5 bases, and 18 bases lay in between. Germline V gives CDR1 SEHNR, CDR2 FQNEAQ (reference sequence). The CDR3 sequence is 15 residues long.

The J gene is TRBJ2-1, the V gene TRBV7-2; 7 bases line up with TRBD2. Germline V gene sequence: CDR1 SGHTA, CDR2 FQGNSA. The ends lost 2 bases at V and 4 bases at J; junction bases unmatched: 8. There are 16 residues in the CDR3. The CDR3 protein is CASSLSGAGRYNEQFF. CDR3 coding DNA: TGTGCCAGCAGCTTAAGTGGAGCGGGGCGTTACAATGAGCAGTTCTTC.

This clonotype was observed a few times. The chain uses TRBV19 and TRBJ1-5; D possibly corresponds to TRBD1 (5 bases). This CDR3 is built from 15 residues. V lost 0 bases, J lost 3 bases, and 9 bases lay in between. Germline loops: CDR1 LNHDA, CDR2 SQIVND (reference sequence). CDR3: CASSIDDSYNQPQHF. The CDR3 DNA follows: TGTGCCAGTAGTATAGACGACAGTTACAATCAGCCCCAGCATTTT.

Remarks on this clonotype: Being one base from a much bigger clone, this may be a read error. V and J are TRBV7-6 and TRBJ1-2; possible D gene TRBD1, 6 bases. Germline CDR1 is SGHVS and CDR2 is FNYEAQ. The CDR3 is 15 amino acids. For the CDR3, the DNA is TGTGCCAGCAGCCCCGAGGCAGGGGCCGAGGACGGCTACAGCTTC. Its protein is CASSPEAGAEDGYSF.

This clonotype was seen only once. The V gene is TRBV4-1, the J gene TRBJ2-1; 7 bases agree with TRBD2. The CDR3 loop spans 15 amino acids. V was clipped by 0 bases and J by 6 bases; unmatched bases: 5. From germline, CDR1 is MGHRA and CDR2 YSYEKL. DNA of the CDR3: TGCGCCAGCAGCCAAGATCTCGGGGGGTTCAATGAGCAGTTCTTC. Encoded protein: CASSQDLGGFNEQFF.

CDR3 nucleotides: TGCAGTGCTAGCCCCAGCCTGGATCGCTACGAGCAGTACGTC. This codes for CSASPSLDRYEQYV. J is TRBJ2-7 and V is TRBV20-1; no clear D gene. V lost 3 bases, J lost 3 bases, and 15 bases lay in between. This CDR3 has 14 amino acids. The germline CDR1 and CDR2 sequences are DFQATT and SNEGSKA (reference sequence).